The TCR beta chain under discussion was sequenced for a study of blood T cells in healthy people across ages. Every sample yielded at least 6.5 million isolated PBMCs. Next came a second PCR, run for about 7 to 12 cycles, which used a sample-barcoded 5' primer along with a J-beta primer mix. TCRdb re-called the 5' RACE reads through MiXCR, storing one row per CDR3 protein. The table shows roughly 1,700,000 distinct CDR3 sequences, with under 30% occurring only once. The CDR3 sequence is 16 residues long. Trimming at V came to 7 bases and at J to 2 bases, leaving 12 bases not matched to a gene. Sequencing was performed on blood. The rearrangement joins TRBV12-3 or TRBV12-4 to TRBJ2-7, with 9 bases lining up with TRBD1. The clonotype comes from a woman in her 30s in good health. The CDR3 DNA reads as TGTGCCAGCATTCCAGAGGGACAGGGCGTTCCCTACGAGCAGTACTTC. Residues: CASIPEGQGVPYEQYF.